The 24 T cell receptor beta chains reported below all come from one sample, sequenced in a study of OX40 agonist ivuxolimab in advanced cancers. Only in-frame clones appear in the TCRdb table, and some are missing; sequencing was by immunoSEQ multiplex PCR. The sample contains 70,000 to 95,000 clones, roughly 86% of which appear only once. Sequencing used CD4+ or CD8+ T cells sorted from blood, obtained in a trial of the OX40 agonist ivuxolimab. These receptors all stem from an adult with an advanced solid tumor such as melanoma, head and neck, liver or kidney cancer.

The chain joins TRBV19 to TRBJ2-5, with D possibly called TRBD1 or TRBD2 (7 bases each). V was pared by 7 bases and J by 4 bases, with 13 bases between. Germline V gene sequence: CDR1 LNHDA, CDR2 SQIVND (reference sequence). This CDR3 contains 13 residues. CDR3 region: CASTQGRGETQYF. CDR3 sequence (DNA): TGTGCCAGTACACAGGGGAGGGGAGAGACCCAGTACTTC.

The chain links TRBV11-3 to TRBJ1-1, with D possibly matching TRBD1 (6 bases). Between the trimmed V and J ends, which lost 1 base and 10 bases, there was a span of 10 bases. Germline V CDR1 and CDR2: SGHNT, YENEEA. The CDR3 is made up of 12 amino acids. The CDR3 sequence is CASSLAGAVAFF. The CDR3 region has the DNA TGTGCCAGCAGCTTAGCGGGGGCTGTAGCTTTCTTT.

This clone was recorded only once. The CDR3 reads CASGNRGGGNTIYF. In nucleotides, the CDR3 is TGTGCCAGCGGGAACCGTGGCGGGGGAAACACCATATATTTT. This chain uses TRBV5-8 with TRBJ1-3; D uncertain. Germline CDR1 is SGHTS and CDR2 is YDEGEE. The CDR3 is 14 residues long. Trimming took 7 bases from V and 4 from J, leaving 15 bases between them.

The chain links TRBV6-5 to TRBJ1-1; D perhaps matches TRBD1 (6 bases). Germline V gene sequence: CDR1 MNHEY, CDR2 SVGAGI. With 0 bases removed from V and 0 bases from J, the gap between germline ends came to 11 bases. CDR3 size: 16 residues. The CDR3 DNA reads TGTGCCAGCAGTTACTCGGCAGGGGTTGTGAACACTGAAGCTTTCTTT. Its protein product is CASSYSAGVVNTEAFF.

The chain joins TRBV14 to TRBJ2-3, with D perhaps being TRBD1 or TRBD2 (5 bases each). The CDR3 extends over 15 amino acids. Germline CDR1 is SGHDN and CDR2 is FVKESK. Trimming removed 6 bases at V and 4 bases at J, with 17 bases between. CDR3 nucleotides: TGTGCCAGCAGTTCTGTTGGGGGTTTCGCAGATACGCAGTATTTT. Amino acid sequence: CASSSVGGFADTQYF. The complete variable domain, with remaining parts taken from reference TRBV14 and TRBJ2-3, reads EAGVTQFPSHSVIEKGQTVTLRCDPISGHDNLYWYRRVMGKEIKFLLHFVKESKQDESGMPNNRFLAERTGGTYSTLKVQPAELEDSGVYFCASSSVGGFADTQYFGPGTRLTVL.

The chain uses TRBV19 and TRBJ1-1; D remains unclear. This CDR3 spans 15 amino acids. Trimming stripped 0 bases from V and 0 bases from J, with 8 bases between. Per the germline V gene, CDR1 is LNHDA and CDR2 is SQIVND (reference sequence). The CDR3 DNA sequence: TGTGCCAGTAGTATAGACCCGGGGATGAACACTGAAGCTTTCTTT. Translating gives CASSIDPGMNTEAFF.

This clone turned up a few times. The V and J genes are TRBV11-3 and TRBJ1-1; no clear D. V lost 0 bases, J lost 12 bases, and 14 bases lay in between. This CDR3 is built from 13 residues. Per the germline V gene, CDR1 is SGHNT and CDR2 is YENEEA. The CDR3 is CASSLDQSGETFF. For the CDR3, the DNA is TGTGCCAGCAGCTTAGATCAGTCGGGTGAGACTTTCTTT.

The V gene is TRBV7-2, the J gene TRBJ1-1; no reliable D call. The germline V and J ends were trimmed by 1 base and 3 bases, with 9 bases remaining between them. The CDR3 totals 14 residues. Germline V gene data show CDR1 as SGHTA and CDR2 as FQGNSA. The CDR3 region is CASSLGDGDTEAFF. As DNA, the CDR3 is TGTGCCAGCAGCTTAGGAGACGGGGACACTGAAGCTTTCTTT.

The chain is built from TRBV18 and TRBJ2-5; D is unclear. Germline-derived CDR1 and CDR2 are KGHSH and LQKENI. Trimming stripped 1 base from V and 4 bases from J, with 4 bases between. The CDR3 sequence is 12 residues long. CDR3 residues: CASSPQSETQYF. The DNA of the CDR3 is TGTGCCAGCTCACCACAATCAGAGACCCAGTACTTC. Using reference TRBV18 and TRBJ2-5 for the parts outside the CDR3, the full variable domain is NAGVMQNPRHLVRRRGQEARLRCSPMKGHSHVYWYRQLPEEGLKFMVYLQKENIIDESGMPKERFSAEFPKEGPSILRIQQVVRGDSAAYFCASSPQSETQYFGPGTRLLVL.

The sample holds a few counts of this clone. The gene calls are TRBV4-1 and TRBJ2-1; D possibly corresponds to TRBD2 (7 bases). The ends were cut back, 0 bases at V and 2 bases at J, with 11 bases in the middle. Per the germline V gene, CDR1 is MGHRA and CDR2 is YSYEKL. The CDR3 consists of 16 residues. For the CDR3, the DNA is TGCGCCAGCAGCCAAGAAGGGGGGGCGGCCTACAATGAGCAGTTCTTC. Translated: CASSQEGGAAYNEQFF.

The genes are TRBV9 and TRBJ2-1; TRBD1 matches at 7 bases. V was clipped by 4 bases and J by 8 bases; unmatched bases: 9. The CDR3 runs to 14 residues. The germline V gene has CDR1 SGDLS and CDR2 YYNGEE. The CDR3 DNA sequence: TGTGCCAGCAGCCCTCGACAGGGACCATATGAGCAGTTCTTC. This gives the protein CASSPRQGPYEQFF.

V gene TRBV6-5 combines with J gene TRBJ1-5; D remains ambiguous. Trimming took 0 bases from V and 5 from J, leaving 5 bases between them. The CDR3 covers 13 residues. Germline V CDR1 and CDR2: MNHEY, SVGAGI. CDR3 coding DNA: TGTGCCAGCAGTTACTCGCAGTATCAGCCCCAGCATTTT. This encodes CASSYSQYQPQHF.

CDR3 region: CASSQQGTGANVLTF. As DNA, the CDR3 is TGCGCCAGCAGCCAACAGGGTACCGGGGCCAACGTCCTGACTTTC. The chain combines TRBV5-1 with TRBJ2-6; D might be TRBD1 (6 bases). Deletions cut 4 bases from V and 4 bases from J, with 12 bases between. The CDR3 totals 15 residues. The germline V gene has CDR1 SGHRS and CDR2 YFSETQ.

V and J are TRBV6-1 and TRBJ1-6; 7 positions agree with TRBD1. Germline V gives CDR1 MNHNS, CDR2 SASEGT. The J segment lost 4 bases and the V segment lost 2 bases, leaving 8 bases of the junction unmatched. The CDR3 is 17 amino acids. The CDR3 DNA follows: TGTGCCAGCAGTGAAACCCCTCCAGGGGGTTATAATTCACCCCTCCACTTT. It encodes CASSETPPGGYNSPLHF.

The chain combines TRBV9 with TRBJ1-2; no reliable D call. Germline assignment: CDR1 SGDLS and CDR2 YYNGEE. This CDR3 comprises 13 residues. V lost 0 bases and J 2 bases, leaving 5 bases between the germline ends. CDR3 nucleotides: TGTGCCAGCAGCGTAGTCCCAAACTATGGCTACACCTTC. This sequence encodes CASSVVPNYGYTF.

About this clone itself: This sample includes further DNA sequences coding for the same CDR3. The V and J genes are TRBV7-3 and TRBJ1-1, with D tentatively TRBD1 (5 bases). Germline CDR1 reads SGHTA; CDR2 reads FQGTGA. The CDR3 runs to 13 residues. Between the trimmed V and J ends, which lost 0 bases and 5 bases, there was a span of 7 bases. CDR3 sequence reads: CASSLTGVTEAFF. The DNA for the CDR3 is TGTGCCAGCAGCTTAACAGGGGTAACTGAAGCTTTCTTT.

The gene calls are TRBV5-1 and TRBJ1-6; D is unclear. The ends were cut back, 4 bases at V and 7 bases at J, with 12 bases in the middle. Germline loops: CDR1 SGHRS, CDR2 YFSETQ. This CDR3 is 14 amino acids long. The DNA of the CDR3 is TGCGCCAGCAGCAGGTACCAGAACAATTCACCCCTCCACTTT. Its protein is CASSRYQNNSPLHF.

The J gene is TRBJ1-2, the V gene TRBV20-1; D is uncertain. CDR1 is DFQATT and CDR2 is SNEGSKA in the germline V gene (reference sequence). CDR3 length: 11 amino acids. Trimming left V 0 bases short and J 5 bases short, with 4 bases between. The CDR3 here is CSAREEYGYTF. As DNA, the CDR3 is TGCAGTGCTAGAGAAGAGTATGGCTACACCTTC.

The chain uses TRBV7-3 and TRBJ2-7; 7 nucleotides line up with TRBD2. The CDR3 spans 15 residues. Germline CDR1 is SGHTA and CDR2 is FQGTGA. For the CDR3, the DNA is TGTGCACTCGCTAGAGGGGCGGGGGAGTCCTACGAGCAGTACTTC. As protein: CALARGAGESYEQYF.

The J gene is TRBJ2-5, the V gene TRBV5-5; TRBD2 matches 9 bases. The germline V gene encodes CDR1 SGHKS and CDR2 YYEKEE (reference sequence). There are 15 residues in the CDR3. V lost 1 base and J lost 5; bases outside the gene matches: 6. The CDR3 DNA sequence: TGTGCCAGCAGCTTGTGGGCGGGGGGGCCGGAGACCCAGTACTTC. This gives the protein CASSLWAGGPETQYF.

The rearrangement uses TRBV5-8 and TRBJ2-1; 8 bases line up with TRBD1. The V segment lost 5 bases and the J segment 4 bases; nucleotides outside the gene matches: 8. CDR3 length: 15 residues. Germline V gene lookup returns CDR1 SGHTS and CDR2 YDEGEE. CDR3 protein: CASSLTGVWYNEQFF. DNA for the CDR3: TGTGCCAGCAGTCTGACAGGGGTTTGGTACAATGAGCAGTTCTTC.

V and J are TRBV7-5 and TRBJ2-2; the table's TRBD2 call for D was not verified on the DNA. TRBV7-5 corresponds to a pseudogene. The CDR3 has 18 residues. CDR3 nucleotides: TGTGCCAGAAGCTTAGGGAGGGCTAGCGGGAGACGTACCGGGGAGCTGTTTTTT. As protein: CARSLGRASGRRTGELFF.

This chain uses TRBV7-9 with TRBJ2-2; D gene ambiguous. V dropped 5 bases and J dropped 5 bases, with 18 bases sitting between them. Germline V gene lookup returns CDR1 SEHNR and CDR2 FQNEAQ (reference sequence). The CDR3 has 16 residues. The CDR3 DNA follows: TGTGCCAGCAGCCAATTCTGGACCGGTGGGACCGGGGAGCTGTTTTTT. Translated: CASSQFWTGGTGELFF.

At least ten counts were recorded for this clone. The genes are TRBV30 and TRBJ1-5; 11 nucleotides match TRBD1. There are 17 residues in the CDR3. V lost 3 bases and J lost 4; bases outside the gene matches: 11. From germline, CDR1 is GTSNPN and CDR2 SVGIG (reference sequence). This CDR3 reads CAWSHGQGASLNQPQHF. The CDR3, as DNA: TGTGCCTGGAGCCACGGACAGGGGGCATCCCTAAATCAGCCCCAGCATTTT.